The 24 T cell receptor beta chains below come from one sample, sequenced in a study of shared clonotypes between healthy human individuals. The protocol was immunoSEQ multiplex PCR, while the TCRdb copy is restricted to in-frame clones and leaves out a portion. The sample shows about 1.5 million clones, approximately 98% of them seen only once. Source material: naive CD4+ T cells sorted from blood. Specified subset: CD45RA+ positively selected. These receptors originate from a man aged 30 to 45 in good health.

The chain links TRBV7-9 to TRBJ2-7, with 8 bases aligning to TRBD2. The V gene end was trimmed by 5 bases and the J gene end by 2 bases; junction bases not matched to a gene: 5. The germline V gene encodes CDR1 SEHNR and CDR2 FQNEAQ (reference sequence). The CDR3 consists of 14 residues. The CDR3 spells CASSGSGTAYEQYF. The CDR3 DNA reads as TGTGCCAGCAGCGGTAGCGGGACGGCCTACGAGCAGTACTTC.

The chain has TRBV18 and TRBJ1-5, with 8 nucleotides matching TRBD1. The trim removed 4 bases at V and 2 bases at J, leaving 7 bases unmatched. Germline loops: CDR1 KGHSH, CDR2 LQKENI. The CDR3 totals 16 residues. CDR3 DNA: TGTGCCAGCTCACAACGACAGGGGAGTGGCAATCAGCCCCAGCATTTT. Translated: CASSQRQGSGNQPQHF.

The rearrangement joins TRBV15 to TRBJ2-7; 9 bases line up with TRBD1. The CDR3 spans 15 residues. J was trimmed by 4 bases and V by 5 bases; bases with no gene match: 9. CDR1 is LNHNV and CDR2 is YYDKDF in the germline V gene (reference sequence). This chain's CDR3 is CATSLPGTGSYEQYF. The CDR3 DNA sequence: TGTGCCACCAGCTTACCCGGGACAGGGTCTTACGAGCAGTACTTC.

The chain uses TRBV28 and TRBJ2-7; D gene unclear. Trimming removed 3 bases from V and 2 bases from J, with 8 bases in between. CDR3 length equals 13 residues. CDR1 is MDHEN, CDR2 SYDVKM, per germline. The CDR3 sequence is CASSFPQPYEQYF. The CDR3 DNA sequence: TGTGCCAGCAGTTTCCCCCAACCCTACGAGCAGTACTTC. Supplemented by reference TRBV28 and TRBJ2-7, the full variable domain reads DVKVTQSSRYLVKRTGEKVFLECVQDMDHENMFWYRQDPGLGLRLIYFSYDVKMKEKGDIPEGYSVSREKKERFSLILESASTNQTSMYLCASSFPQPYEQYFGPGTRLTVT.

A single count supports this clone. This chain connects TRBV15 to TRBJ1-5; weak D call: TRBD1 (6 bases). V was clipped by 8 bases and J by 7 bases, with 15 bases between them. The germline V gene encodes CDR1 LNHNV and CDR2 YYDKDF (reference sequence). The CDR3 is 13 amino acids. The DNA for the CDR3 is TGTGCCACCGGAGGAGGGGGGCTACAGCCCCAGCATTTT. Encoded protein: CATGGGGLQPQHF.

V is TRBV10-3 and J is TRBJ2-1, with TRBD2 identical over 8 bases. The CDR3 has 16 residues. With V trimmed by 10 bases and J by 0 bases, 11 bases remained unmatched. In germline, CDR1 is ENHRY, CDR2 SYGVKD. This chain's CDR3 is CATLAGPESSYNEQFF. CDR3 DNA: TGTGCCACCCTAGCGGGCCCTGAAAGCTCCTACAATGAGCAGTTCTTC.

V gene TRBV18 combines with J gene TRBJ2-5; possible D gene TRBD2, 6 bases. The CDR3 length is 14 residues. Germline CDR1 is KGHSH and CDR2 is LQKENI. V shed 4 bases and J shed 0 bases, with 9 bases lying between them. The CDR3 is CASSQGLNQETQYF. In nucleotides, the CDR3 is TGTGCCAGCTCACAGGGACTGAACCAAGAGACCCAGTACTTC.

This chain links TRBV7-9 with TRBJ2-2, with D maybe TRBD2 (6 bases). Trimming removed 2 bases from V and 4 bases from J, with 8 bases in between. From germline, CDR1 is SEHNR and CDR2 FQNEAQ (reference sequence). This CDR3 comprises 14 residues. The CDR3 DNA reads TGTGCCAGCAGCTTACTAGCGATCACCGGGGAGCTGTTTTTT. Translated: CASSLLAITGELFF.

This clone was counted a single time. Other DNA sequences from this sample encode an identical CDR3 as well. The chain employs TRBV18 and TRBJ2-7; TRBD2 aligns across 10 bases. In germline, CDR1 is KGHSH, CDR2 LQKENI. Trimming at V came to 2 bases and at J to 4 bases, leaving 5 bases not matched to a gene. The CDR3 loop spans 15 amino acids. The CDR3: CASSPSGRALYEQYF. The DNA for the CDR3 is TGTGCCAGCTCACCAAGCGGGAGGGCCTTGTACGAGCAGTACTTC.

This chain joins TRBV15 and TRBJ1-1; D is unresolved. Between the trimmed V and J ends, which lost 5 bases and 11 bases, there was a span of 27 bases. Germline V gene data show CDR1 as LNHNV and CDR2 as YYDKDF (reference sequence). The CDR3 loop spans 16 amino acids. The CDR3 sequence: CATSRPRGGFGVKAFF. DNA of the CDR3: TGTGCCACCAGCCGCCCCCGTGGAGGGTTTGGTGTTAAGGCTTTCTTT. The entire variable domain, with the rest obtained from reference TRBV15 and TRBJ1-1, is as follows: DAMVIQNPRYQVTQFGKPVTLSCSQTLNHNVMYWYQQKSSQAPKLLFHYYDKDFNNEADTPDNFQSRRPNTSFCFLDIRSPGLGDTAMYLCATSRPRGGFGVKAFFGQGTRLTVV.

V is TRBV4-1 and J is TRBJ1-2, with TRBD1 as a possible D gene (5 bases). Deletions cut 5 bases from V and 4 bases from J, with 26 bases between. This CDR3 is built from 18 residues. Per the germline V gene, CDR1 is MGHRA and CDR2 is YSYEKL. CDR3 amino acids: CASSNPARQKNFSYGYTF. The DNA of the CDR3 is TGCGCCAGCAGCAACCCTGCGAGACAGAAAAATTTCAGCTATGGCTACACCTTC.

As DNA, the CDR3 is TGCGCCAGCAGCGGTGGACTCTGGGACTATGGCTACACCTTC. Protein product: CASSGGLWDYGYTF. The chain joins TRBV5-1 to TRBJ1-2; D remains unclear. Germline V gene lookup returns CDR1 SGHRS and CDR2 YFSETQ. V was trimmed by 4 bases and J by 3 bases, leaving 13 bases between them. The CDR3 loop spans 14 amino acids. Supplemented by reference TRBV5-1 and TRBJ1-2, the full variable domain reads KAGVTQTPRYLIKTRGQQVTLSCSPISGHRSVSWYQQTPGQGLQFLFEYFSETQRNKGNFPGRFSGRQFSNSRSEMNVSTLELGDSALYLCASSGGLWDYGYTFGSGTRLTVV.

V is TRBV28 and J is TRBJ2-3, with a possible D match to TRBD2 (6 bases). This CDR3 has 15 residues. In germline, CDR1 is MDHEN, CDR2 SYDVKM. Trimming cost V 9 bases and J 4 bases, with 20 bases left between them. CDR3 residues: CARPWRGLRADTQYF. The CDR3 nucleotides read TGTGCCAGACCCTGGAGGGGTCTAAGGGCAGATACGCAGTATTTT. Supplemented by reference TRBV28 and TRBJ2-3, the full variable domain reads DVKVTQSSRYLVKRTGEKVFLECVQDMDHENMFWYRQDPGLGLRLIYFSYDVKMKEKGDIPEGYSVSREKKERFSLILESASTNQTSMYLCARPWRGLRADTQYFGPGTRLTVL.

The gene calls are TRBV19 and TRBJ2-1; 7 positions agree with TRBD2. Germline CDR1 and CDR2: LNHDA and SQIVND (reference sequence). This CDR3 spans 13 amino acids. J gave up 7 bases and V 4 bases, and 4 bases lay outside the gene matches. CDR3 DNA: TGTGCCAGTAGTAAGACTAGCTCTAATGAGCAGTTCTTC. Protein: CASSKTSSNEQFF.

V and J are TRBV19 and TRBJ2-1; D is unclear. The germline CDR1 and CDR2 sequences are LNHDA and SQIVND (reference sequence). This CDR3 is 10 amino acids long. The V gene lost 6 bases and the J gene lost 7 bases, with 4 bases spanning the gap. CDR3 DNA: TGTGCCAGTAGCGATAATGAGCAGTTCTTC. Amino acids: CASSDNEQFF.

The table lists this clone with a count of one. The rearrangement uses TRBV20-1 and TRBJ1-1, with unresolved D. The CDR3 has 11 amino acids. The V end was cut by 6 bases, the J end by 1 base, with 6 bases between. CDR1 DFQATT and CDR2 SNEGSKA come from the germline V gene (reference sequence). CDR3 in DNA: TGCAGTGCCAACTCGAACACTGAAGCTTTCTTT. Translation: CSANSNTEAFF.

V gene TRBV6-1 combines with J gene TRBJ2-7; D might be TRBD1 (6 bases). V was cut by 4 bases and J by 4 bases, with 8 bases left in between. Germline lookup yields CDR1 MNHNS and CDR2 SASEGT. The CDR3 has 12 amino acids. This CDR3 is CASSVTGYEQYF. The CDR3 region has the DNA TGTGCCAGCAGTGTTACAGGGTACGAGCAGTACTTC.

The chain is built from TRBV7-9 and TRBJ2-5; D possibly matches TRBD1 or TRBD2 (5 bases each). Germline values: CDR1 SEHNR, CDR2 FQNEAQ (reference sequence). The CDR3 has 16 amino acids. V dropped 1 base and J dropped 5 bases, with 17 bases sitting between them. CDR3: CASSLGRGLRTETQYF. CDR3 sequence (DNA): TGTGCCAGCAGCTTAGGCCGGGGCCTAAGAACCGAGACCCAGTACTTC.

The chain links TRBV5-1 to TRBJ1-4; D gene unclear. The CDR3 covers 17 residues. The germline V and J ends were trimmed by 4 bases and 3 bases, with 19 bases remaining between them. Germline CDR1 and CDR2: SGHRS and YFSETQ. CDR3: CASSPGSESSANEKLFF. The CDR3 DNA reads TGCGCCAGCAGCCCCGGGTCTGAGTCGAGCGCTAATGAAAAACTGTTTTTT.

The V call is TRBV7-9, the J call TRBJ2-7; possibly TRBD2 for D (5 bases). Germline assignment: CDR1 SEHNR and CDR2 FQNEAQ (reference sequence). V was trimmed by 3 bases and J by 3 bases, leaving 24 bases between them. The CDR3 has 18 residues. In DNA form, the CDR3 reads TGTGCCAGCAGCTTCTCCTTTGGATCGAGCGGAGGCATCTACGAGCAGTACTTC. Protein: CASSFSFGSSGGIYEQYF.

This chain uses TRBV7-2 with TRBJ2-7; D gene ambiguous. The germline CDR1 and CDR2 sequences are SGHTA and FQGNSA. Trimming pared 1 base from V and 4 bases from J, leaving 5 bases between. The CDR3 sequence is 12 residues long. The CDR3 is CASSLVQYEQYF. The CDR3 coding sequence is TGTGCCAGCAGCTTAGTCCAGTACGAGCAGTACTTC.

V usage is TRBV15 and J usage is TRBJ2-7; 8 positions agree with TRBD2. There are 13 residues in the CDR3. The germline V gene has CDR1 LNHNV and CDR2 YYDKDF (reference sequence). CDR3 residues: CAAGGPGIYEQYF. The DNA of the CDR3 is TGTGCTGCGGGGGGACCCGGAATATACGAGCAGTACTTC.

CDR3 sequence: CSVVMGQGAYEQYF. The CDR3 DNA sequence: TGCAGCGTTGTTATGGGACAGGGGGCGTACGAGCAGTACTTC. The V gene is TRBV29-1, the J gene TRBJ2-7; 12 nucleotides align to TRBD1. Germline V gene lookup returns CDR1 SQVTM and CDR2 ANQGSEA. CDR3 length equals 14 residues. Trimming cost V 4 bases and J 4 bases; bases outside gene matches: 5.

The genes are TRBV11-2 and TRBJ2-7; a possible D gene is TRBD1 (5 bases). Germline values: CDR1 SGHAT, CDR2 FQNNGV. Trimming removed 2 bases from V and 8 bases from J, with 13 bases in between. The CDR3 is 13 residues long. This CDR3 reads CASSLKVQGKQYF. The CDR3 DNA reads TGTGCCAGCAGCTTAAAAGTCCAGGGAAAGCAGTACTTC.